This T cell receptor beta chain was captured in a study of identical twins. Broader study findings: Analyses of zero insertions could be partly confounded by invariant MAIT and iNKT cells.

With regard to this clonotype: Its specificity is unknown.

The CDR3 covers 15 residues. Germline lookup yields CDR1 SGHRS and CDR2 YFSETQ. Trimming left V 7 bases short and J 8 bases short, with 22 bases between. TCRdb independently ran MiXCR on the 5' RACE reads; one entry per CDR3 protein. The data show 550,000 to 700,000 distinct CDR3 sequences, roughly 9.9% seen once. These data were likewise used in another study, on yellow fever vaccine responses in identical twins.

This chain links TRBV5-1 with TRBJ2-1; maybe TRBD2 (5 bases). The TCR comes from a woman aged 18-29 years in good health. The sequencing sample was made of PBMCs. CDR3 DNA: TGCGCCAGCGCCCCCGGGGTCCGTGCCGGGGATGAGCAGTTCTTC. Protein sequence: CASAPGVRAGDEQFF.